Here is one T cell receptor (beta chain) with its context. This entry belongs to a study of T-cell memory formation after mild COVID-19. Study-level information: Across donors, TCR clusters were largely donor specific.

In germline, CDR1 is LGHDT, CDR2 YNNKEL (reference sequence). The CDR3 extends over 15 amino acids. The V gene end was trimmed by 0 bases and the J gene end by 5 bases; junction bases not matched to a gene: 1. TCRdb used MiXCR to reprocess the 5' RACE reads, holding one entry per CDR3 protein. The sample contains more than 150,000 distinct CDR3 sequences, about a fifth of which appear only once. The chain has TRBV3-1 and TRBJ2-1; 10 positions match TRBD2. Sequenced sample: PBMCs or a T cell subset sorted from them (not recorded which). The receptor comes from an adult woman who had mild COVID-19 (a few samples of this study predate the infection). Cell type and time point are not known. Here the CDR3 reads CASSQDLAGDNEQFF. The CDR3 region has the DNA TGTGCCAGCAGCCAAGACCTAGCGGGGGACAATGAGCAGTTCTTC.